This TCR beta chain stems from a study of beta chain features in type 1 diabetes. Study context: Sorted cells numbering under 140,000,000 were examined across all samples. Study-level points and caveats: Patients with Type 1 diabetes showed moderately but significantly shorter TCRB CDR3s in all four CD4+ subsets. Unsettled here was the matter of whether HLA type influences TCRB rearrangement.

The isolated RNA, all of it, was reverse transcribed, so expressed TCRB transcripts were what got sequenced. Repertoires were generated with immunoSEQ multiplex PCR, while TCRdb's copy carries only in-frame clones and drops some. This table holds a few hundred thousand clones, over 8.5% found once. In the case of this clone: Its antigen is unidentified.

Averaging about 0.12 L, one heparinised blood draw came from each individual donor. The sample comprised central memory CD4+ T cells from blood. This receptor was taken from a man aged 25-45 years with type 1 diabetes.

The chain's CDR3 is CASGPDWDEQFF. The CDR3, as DNA: TGTGCCAGCGGCCCGGATTGGGATGAGCAGTTCTTC. This chain joins TRBV7-9 and TRBJ2-1, with no clear D. Per the germline V gene, CDR1 is SEHNR and CDR2 is FQNEAQ (reference sequence). The CDR3 is made up of 12 amino acids. V was clipped by 8 bases and J by 8 bases, with 13 bases between them.